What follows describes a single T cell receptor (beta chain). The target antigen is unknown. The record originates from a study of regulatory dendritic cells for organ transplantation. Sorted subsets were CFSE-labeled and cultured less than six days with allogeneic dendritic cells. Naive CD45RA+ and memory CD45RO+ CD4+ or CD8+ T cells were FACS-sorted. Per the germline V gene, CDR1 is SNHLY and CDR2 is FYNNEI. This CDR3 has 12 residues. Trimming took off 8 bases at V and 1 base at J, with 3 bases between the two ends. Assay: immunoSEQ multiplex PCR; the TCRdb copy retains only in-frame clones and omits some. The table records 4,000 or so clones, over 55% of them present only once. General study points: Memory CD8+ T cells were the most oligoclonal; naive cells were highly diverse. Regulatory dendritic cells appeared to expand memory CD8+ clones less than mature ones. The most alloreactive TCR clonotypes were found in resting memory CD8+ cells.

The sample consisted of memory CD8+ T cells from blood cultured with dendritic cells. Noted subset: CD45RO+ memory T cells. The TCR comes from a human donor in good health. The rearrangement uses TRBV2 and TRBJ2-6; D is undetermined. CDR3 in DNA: TGTGCCAGCGTTTCTGGGGCCAACGTCCTGACTTTC. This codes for CASVSGANVLTF. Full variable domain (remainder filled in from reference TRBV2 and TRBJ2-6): EPEVTQTPSHQVTQMGQEVILRCVPISNHLYFYWYRQILGQKVEFLVSFYNNEISEKSEIFDDQFSVERPDGSNFTLKIRSTKLEDSAMYFCASVSGANVLTFGAGSRLTVL.